A single sample is the source of the 15 T cell receptor beta chains below, sequenced in a study of T cell changes during pregnancy in multiple sclerosis. TCRdb's copy holds only in-frame clones and misses some; the assay was immunoSEQ multiplex PCR. This table has about 36,000 clones, roughly nine tenths appearing once. The sample was CD4+ T cells from peripheral blood mononuclear cells, taken in the second trimester of pregnancy. The receptors were sampled from a female donor in good health, enrolled as a control in a pregnancy study.

This clone came up once. This chain links TRBV6-1 with TRBJ1-6; 9 nucleotides agree with TRBD1. The CDR3 has 15 residues. V gave up 11 bases and J gave up 9 bases; unmatched junction bases: 14. The germline gives CDR1 MNHNS, CDR2 SASEGT. The chain's CDR3 is CAAGGQGGLVSPLHF. CDR3 nucleotide sequence: TGTGCCGCGGGGGGACAGGGCGGGTTGGTTTCACCCCTCCACTTT.

The chain has TRBV5-4 and TRBJ2-7; D is perhaps TRBD2 (5 bases). The CDR3 covers 16 residues. V gave up 0 bases and J gave up 1 base, with 14 bases separating them. Germline V gives CDR1 SGHNT, CDR2 YYREEE (reference sequence). DNA of the CDR3: TGTGCCAGCAGCTTGGAAGGTGCGGGTGCTTCCTACGAGCAGTACTTC. Translated, it gives CASSLEGAGASYEQYF.

V usage is TRBV7-9 and J usage is TRBJ2-7, with D unresolved. Trimming shortened V by 1 base and J by 4 bases, and 5 bases separated the two germline ends. The germline V gene has CDR1 SEHNR and CDR2 FQNEAQ (reference sequence). This CDR3 is 12 amino acids long. In DNA form, the CDR3 reads TGTGCCAGCAGCTTAGATGCGTACGAGCAGTACTTC. Its translation: CASSLDAYEQYF.

This rearrangement joins TRBV6-5 to TRBJ1-2, with 11 bases matching TRBD1. V shed 1 base, J shed 4 bases, and the junction held 2 bases outside the gene matches. Germline CDR1 reads MNHEY; CDR2 reads SVGAGI. The CDR3 sequence is 15 residues long. The chain's CDR3 is CASSYWTGGGYGYTF. The CDR3 bases are TGTGCCAGCAGTTACTGGACAGGGGGCGGCTATGGCTACACCTTC.

V usage is TRBV6-1 and J usage is TRBJ1-1; D possibly corresponds to TRBD1 (5 bases). CDR1 is MNHNS and CDR2 is SASEGT in the germline V gene. Trimming stripped 7 bases from V and 10 bases from J, with 10 bases between. The CDR3 is made up of 10 amino acids. CDR3 DNA: TGTGCCAGCATTCTAGGGGCAGCTTTCTTT. It translates to CASILGAAFF.

The V gene is TRBV15, the J gene TRBJ2-7, with D possibly matching TRBD1 (6 bases). V dropped 2 bases and J dropped 4 bases, with 9 bases sitting between them. From germline, CDR1 is LNHNV and CDR2 YYDKDF (reference sequence). The CDR3 is 13 amino acids. CDR3 region: CATSRNTGYEQYF. The CDR3 bases are TGTGCCACCAGCAGAAACACAGGGTACGAGCAGTACTTC.

The DNA of the CDR3 is TGTGCCAGCAGTGGCCTAGCCCGTTGGTACAATGAGCAGTTCTTC. Its translation is CASSGLARWYNEQFF. The rearrangement uses TRBV6-1 and TRBJ2-1, with D possibly being TRBD2 (5 bases). The CDR3 contains 15 residues. CDR1 is MNHNS and CDR2 is SASEGT in the germline V gene. Trimming cost V 4 bases and J 4 bases, with 14 bases left between them.

This clone was recorded once. V is TRBV29-1 and J is TRBJ1-1; TRBD1 matches 7 bases. V shed 4 bases, J shed 1 base, and the junction held 6 bases outside the gene matches. This CDR3 is built from 14 residues. Germline-derived CDR1 and CDR2 are SQVTM and ANQGSEA. CDR3 amino acids: CSVGWGQPNTEAFF. The DNA of the CDR3 is TGCAGCGTTGGGTGGGGACAGCCGAACACTGAAGCTTTCTTT.

The chain is built from TRBV5-5 and TRBJ1-2; 9 nucleotides line up with TRBD1. The CDR3 is made up of 15 amino acids. V lost 5 bases, J lost 6 bases, and 11 bases stayed unmatched. Germline lookup yields CDR1 SGHKS and CDR2 YYEKEE (reference sequence). CDR3 loop: CASSILNRGRDGYTF. DNA of the CDR3: TGTGCCAGCAGTATTCTTAACAGGGGGCGGGATGGCTACACCTTC.

This chain links TRBV6-1 with TRBJ2-3; the match to TRBD2 covers 9 bases. Germline values: CDR1 MNHNS, CDR2 SASEGT. V lost 3 bases, J lost 1 base, and 2 bases stayed unmatched. The CDR3 is made up of 15 amino acids. CDR3 nucleotide sequence: TGTGCCAGCAGTGACGAGCGGGGGGGCACAGATACGCAGTATTTT. It translates to CASSDERGGTDTQYF.

This rearrangement joins TRBV18 to TRBJ2-7; possibly TRBD1 for D (6 bases). Germline loops: CDR1 KGHSH, CDR2 LQKENI. CDR3 size: 13 residues. V lost 4 bases to trimming and J lost 4 bases, with 11 bases between them. The CDR3 spells CASSRTEGYEQYF. The CDR3 nucleotides read TGTGCCAGCTCACGGACAGAAGGGTACGAGCAGTACTTC.

The chain uses TRBV5-6 and TRBJ1-6, with no clear D. Trimming cost V 4 bases and J 0 bases, with 11 bases left between them. This CDR3 spans 16 amino acids. In germline, CDR1 is SGHDT, CDR2 YYEEEE. The CDR3 DNA is TGTGCCAGCAGCCCGAGGGATAGCTCCTATAATTCACCCCTCCACTTT. Protein sequence: CASSPRDSSYNSPLHF.

The CDR3 region has the DNA TGTGCCGGGAGGCGGGGTAATAATTCACCCCTCCACTTT. As protein: CAGRRGNNSPLHF. The chain carries TRBV7-9 and TRBJ1-6; unclear D gene. V was cut by 11 bases and J by 5 bases, with 13 bases left in between. Germline V gene sequence: CDR1 SEHNR, CDR2 FQNEAQ (reference sequence). The CDR3 totals 13 residues.

This chain uses TRBV7-8 with TRBJ1-1; D perhaps matches TRBD1 (5 bases). The CDR3 sequence is 15 residues long. The ends were cut back, 1 base at V and 4 bases at J, with 13 bases in the middle. Looked up from germline, CDR1 is SGHVS and CDR2 is FQNEAQ. This chain's CDR3 is CASSLELGGITEAFF. The CDR3 DNA reads TGTGCCAGCAGCTTAGAATTGGGGGGAATCACTGAAGCTTTCTTT.

The chain links TRBV15 to TRBJ1-6, with 7 bases aligning to TRBD1. Trimming at V came to 1 base and at J to 10 bases, leaving 4 bases not matched to a gene. The CDR3 runs to 14 residues. Germline loops: CDR1 LNHNV, CDR2 YYDKDF (reference sequence). The DNA for the CDR3 is TGTGCCACCAGCAGAGGACAGGGCGGATCACCCCTCCACTTT. Translated: CATSRGQGGSPLHF.